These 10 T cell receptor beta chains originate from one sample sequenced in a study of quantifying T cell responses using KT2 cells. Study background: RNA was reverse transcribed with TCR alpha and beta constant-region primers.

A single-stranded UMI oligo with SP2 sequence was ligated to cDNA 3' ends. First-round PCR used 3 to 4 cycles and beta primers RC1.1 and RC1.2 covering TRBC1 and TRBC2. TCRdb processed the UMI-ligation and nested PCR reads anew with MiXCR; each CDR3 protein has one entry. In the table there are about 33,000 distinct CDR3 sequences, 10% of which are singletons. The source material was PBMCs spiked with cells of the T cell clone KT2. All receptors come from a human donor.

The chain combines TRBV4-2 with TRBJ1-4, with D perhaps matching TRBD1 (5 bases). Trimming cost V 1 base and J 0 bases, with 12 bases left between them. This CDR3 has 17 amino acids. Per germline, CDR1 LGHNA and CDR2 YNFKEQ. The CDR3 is CASSQAGTTTTNEKLFF. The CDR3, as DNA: TGTGCCAGCAGCCAAGCAGGGACTACTACAACTAATGAAAAACTGTTTTTT.

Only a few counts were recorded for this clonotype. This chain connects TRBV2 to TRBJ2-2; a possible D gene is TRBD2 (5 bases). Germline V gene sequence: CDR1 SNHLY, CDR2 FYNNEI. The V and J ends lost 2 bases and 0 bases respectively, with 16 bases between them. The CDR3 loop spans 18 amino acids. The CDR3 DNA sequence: TGTGCCAGCAGTGAATCAGGTTGGGAGCGGACGAACACCGGGGAGCTGTTTTTT. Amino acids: CASSESGWERTNTGELFF.

CDR3 protein: CASRGFGDNEQFF. The CDR3 DNA is TGTGCCAGCAGGGGGTTCGGGGACAATGAGCAGTTCTTC. The V and J genes are TRBV2 and TRBJ2-1; tentatively, D is TRBD2 (5 bases). The CDR3 runs to 13 residues. Trimming took 6 bases from V and 5 from J, leaving 11 bases between them. Germline V CDR1 and CDR2: SNHLY, FYNNEI.

The CDR3 coding sequence is TGTGCCAGCAGCTTATCTCCCTCACAGGGGGTTTGGTCCAAAAACATTCAGTACTTC. Translation gives CASSLSPSQGVWSKNIQYF. The chain joins TRBV13 to TRBJ2-4, with 8 bases matching TRBD1. Germline CDR1 is PRHDT and CDR2 is FYEKMQ (reference sequence). The CDR3 consists of 19 residues. The V gene end was trimmed by 2 bases and the J gene end by 2 bases; junction bases not matched to a gene: 14.

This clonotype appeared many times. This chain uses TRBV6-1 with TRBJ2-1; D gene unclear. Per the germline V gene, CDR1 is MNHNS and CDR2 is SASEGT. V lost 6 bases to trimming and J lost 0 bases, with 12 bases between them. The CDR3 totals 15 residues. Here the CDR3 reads CASRRGASSYNEQFF. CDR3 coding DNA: TGTGCCAGCAGGAGAGGAGCGAGCTCCTACAATGAGCAGTTCTTC.

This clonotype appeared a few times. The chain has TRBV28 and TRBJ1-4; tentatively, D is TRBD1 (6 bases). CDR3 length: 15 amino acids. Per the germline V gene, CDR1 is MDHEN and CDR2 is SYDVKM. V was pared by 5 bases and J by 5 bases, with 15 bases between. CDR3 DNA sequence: TGTGCCAGCAGTGCCGGGACACGAAGCAATGAAAAACTGTTTTTT. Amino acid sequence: CASSAGTRSNEKLFF.

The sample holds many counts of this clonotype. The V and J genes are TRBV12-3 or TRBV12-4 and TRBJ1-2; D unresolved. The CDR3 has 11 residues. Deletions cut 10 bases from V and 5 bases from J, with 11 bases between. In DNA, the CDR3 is TGTGCCACCAGACGGGCTTATGGCTACACCTTC. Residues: CATRRAYGYTF.

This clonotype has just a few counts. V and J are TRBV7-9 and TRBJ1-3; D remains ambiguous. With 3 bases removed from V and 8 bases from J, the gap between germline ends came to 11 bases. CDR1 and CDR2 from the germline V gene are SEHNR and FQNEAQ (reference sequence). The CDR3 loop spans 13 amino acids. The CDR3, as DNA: TGTGCCAGCAGCTTGGGCCTGGAAGACACCATATATTTT. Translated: CASSLGLEDTIYF.

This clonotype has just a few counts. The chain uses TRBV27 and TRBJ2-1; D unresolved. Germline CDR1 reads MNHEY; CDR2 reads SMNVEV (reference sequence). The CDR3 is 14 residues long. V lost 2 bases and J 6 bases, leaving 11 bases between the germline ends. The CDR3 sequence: CASSLPTSPNEQFF. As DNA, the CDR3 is TGTGCCAGCAGTTTACCGACCTCCCCCAATGAGCAGTTCTTC.

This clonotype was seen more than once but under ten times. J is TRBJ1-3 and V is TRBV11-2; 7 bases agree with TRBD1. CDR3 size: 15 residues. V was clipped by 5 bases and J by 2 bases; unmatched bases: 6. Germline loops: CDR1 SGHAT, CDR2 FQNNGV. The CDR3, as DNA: TGTGCCAGCAGCCAATTACAGGGGACTGGAAACACCATATATTTT. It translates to CASSQLQGTGNTIYF.